What follows is one T cell receptor (beta chain) and its context. TCRdb keeps only in-frame clones here, not all; method: immunoSEQ multiplex PCR. The sample lists fewer than 200,000 clones, around 96% occurring once. CDR3 length: 12 amino acids. Germline CDR1 and CDR2: MNHEY and SMNVEV (reference sequence). The ends lost 4 bases at V and 6 bases at J; junction bases unmatched: 3. This sample stems from a study of control samples from healthy donors and cancer patients. The sample comprised blood. This chain links TRBV27 with TRBJ2-7; TRBD1 aligns across 7 bases. This TCR derives from a woman between 25 and 40 years old in good health. CDR3: CASSSRGTEQYF. The CDR3 nucleotides are TGTGCCAGCAGTTCCAGGGGGACCGAGCAGTACTTC.